Presented here are 29 T cell receptor beta chains from one specimen sequenced in a study of blood T cell repertoires in COVID-19. TCRdb's table, derived via immunoSEQ multiplex PCR, lists solely in-frame clones and lacks some. The sample gives over 200,000 clones, roughly 90% of which show up once; 0.82% is in the top ten. The specimen was peripheral blood. Receptors originate from a man in his sixties with COVID-19, enrolled during active disease.

The V call is TRBV3-1 (or the pseudogene TRBV3-2), the J call TRBJ1-5; maybe TRBD1 (5 bases). The ends were cut back, 4 bases at V and 4 bases at J, with 14 bases in the middle. Looked up from germline, CDR1 is LGHDT and CDR2 is YNNKEL (reference sequence). The CDR3 spans 15 residues. CDR3: CASSPSSRGNQPQHF. Written as DNA, the CDR3 is TGTGCCAGCAGCCCATCCTCAAGGGGAAATCAGCCCCAGCATTTT.

The chain carries TRBV12-5 and TRBJ1-1; 8 bases agree with TRBD1. Per germline, CDR1 LGHNT and CDR2 FRNRAP. V trimming: 5 bases; J trimming: 6 bases; junction bases outside the gene matches: 14. This CDR3 is 16 amino acids long. The CDR3 DNA follows: TGTGCTAGTGGTCCCCCAGGGGGCTCGTGGGTATCTGAAGCTTTCTTT. As protein: CASGPPGGSWVSEAFF.

The chain uses TRBV3-1 (or the pseudogene TRBV3-2) and TRBJ1-5; weak D call: TRBD1 (5 bases). Germline CDR1 LGHDT, CDR2 YNNKEL (reference sequence). This CDR3 comprises 15 residues. Trimming shortened V by 5 bases and J by 4 bases, and 15 bases separated the two germline ends. CDR3 loop: CASSRGDMGNQPQHF. The CDR3 bases are TGTGCCAGCAGCAGGGGCGATATGGGTAATCAGCCCCAGCATTTT.

The genes are TRBV19 and TRBJ1-5; a weak D match, TRBD1 (6 bases). V was shortened by 4 bases and J by 6 bases, with 7 bases between the two germline ends. This CDR3 is built from 12 residues. Germline V gene data show CDR1 as LNHDA and CDR2 as SQIVND (reference sequence). CDR3 region: CASSKQGQPQHF. The CDR3 bases are TGTGCCAGTAGTAAACAGGGTCAGCCCCAGCATTTT.

The J gene is TRBJ2-1, the V gene TRBV4-3, with D perhaps TRBD2 (6 bases). This CDR3 contains 19 residues. The V and J ends lost 0 bases and 0 bases respectively, with 18 bases between them. CDR1 is LGHNA, CDR2 YSLEER, per germline. CDR3 nucleotide sequence: TGCGCCAGCAGCCAAGATCGCCAGCGGGTGGGCCTCTCCTACAATGAGCAGTTCTTC. Its translation: CASSQDRQRVGLSYNEQFF.

The chain recombines TRBV15 with TRBJ1-1; unclear D gene. V was trimmed by 5 bases and J by 4 bases, leaving 11 bases between them. CDR3 length equals 13 residues. Germline V gene sequence: CDR1 LNHNV, CDR2 YYDKDF (reference sequence). CDR3 amino acids: CATSVSRSTEAFF. CDR3 in DNA: TGTGCCACCAGCGTTTCCCGGTCCACTGAAGCTTTCTTT.

The chain employs TRBV6-1 and TRBJ2-1, with 7 bases that match TRBD2. Trimming removed 1 base from V and 9 bases from J; junction bases left unmatched: 6. CDR3 length equals 14 residues. Per the germline V gene, CDR1 is MNHNS and CDR2 is SASEGT. The CDR3: CASSEGTRLGEQFF. In DNA, the CDR3 is TGTGCCAGCAGTGAAGGGACTAGATTGGGTGAGCAGTTCTTC.

The rearrangement links TRBV7-9 to TRBJ1-5; 10 positions match TRBD1. V lost 0 bases to trimming and J lost 4 bases; unmatched junction nucleotides: 3. The CDR3 spans 16 residues. CDR1 and CDR2 from the germline V gene are SEHNR and FQNEAQ (reference sequence). The CDR3 spells CASSLASGQGNQPQHF. The DNA for the CDR3 is TGTGCCAGCAGCTTAGCCTCGGGACAGGGGAATCAGCCCCAGCATTTT.

The chain employs TRBV18 and TRBJ1-2, with 9 bases that match TRBD1. The CDR3 spans 13 residues. The germline V gene has CDR1 KGHSH and CDR2 LQKENI. V shed 2 bases, J shed 8 bases, and the junction held 3 bases outside the gene matches. This chain's CDR3 is CASSPKQGAGYTF. CDR3 DNA sequence: TGTGCCAGCTCACCAAAACAGGGGGCCGGCTACACCTTC.

Only one count was recorded for this clone. This sequence joins TRBV9 and TRBJ2-7; 8 bases are shared with TRBD2. Germline CDR1 is SGDLS and CDR2 is YYNGEE. V was clipped by 0 bases and J by 2 bases; unmatched bases: 7. CDR3 length: 16 residues. In nucleotides, the CDR3 is TGTGCCAGCAGCGTAGGGAGCGGGGGTGGCCCCTACGAGCAGTACTTC. Residues: CASSVGSGGGPYEQYF.

The CDR3 reads CASSTSGTGFKKLFF. The CDR3 DNA follows: TGTGCCAGCAGTACTTCCGGGACAGGATTTAAAAAACTGTTTTTT. This chain connects TRBV28 to TRBJ1-4; 8 bases align to TRBD1. V trimming: 5 bases; J trimming: 9 bases; junction bases outside the gene matches: 11. This CDR3 has 15 amino acids. Per the germline V gene, CDR1 is MDHEN and CDR2 is SYDVKM.

The V and J genes are TRBV12-3 or TRBV12-4 and TRBJ2-2, with 7 bases aligning to TRBD1. This CDR3 has 13 amino acids. V shed 5 bases, J shed 6 bases, and the junction held 3 bases outside the gene matches. The CDR3 nucleotides are TGTGCCAGCAGTCCACAGGGGCCCGGGGAGCTGTTTTTT. The encoded protein is CASSPQGPGELFF.

The chain uses TRBV12-5 and TRBJ2-3, with a possible D match to TRBD1 (6 bases). CDR1 and CDR2 from the germline V gene are LGHNT and FRNRAP. V was shortened by 7 bases and J by 5 bases, with 13 bases between the two germline ends. The CDR3 spans 13 residues. CDR3 loop: CASAMDSGDTQYF. The DNA of the CDR3 is TGTGCTAGTGCCATGGACAGCGGAGATACGCAGTATTTT.

The chain carries TRBV12-3 or TRBV12-4 and TRBJ1-2; D perhaps matches TRBD1 (5 bases). Trimming removed 10 bases at V and 1 base at J, with 10 bases between. The CDR3 is 12 amino acids. CDR3 protein: CATRGSNYGYTF. CDR3 coding DNA: TGTGCCACCCGGGGGAGTAACTATGGCTACACCTTC.

The chain has TRBV5-4 and TRBJ1-2; 9 bases are a match to TRBD1. Germline-derived CDR1 and CDR2 are SGHNT and YYREEE (reference sequence). There are 14 residues in the CDR3. Trimming removed 4 bases from V and 2 bases from J; junction bases left unmatched: 3. The CDR3 DNA is TGTGCCAGCAGCCCCGGGACAGGGAACTATGGCTACACCTTC. Translation gives CASSPGTGNYGYTF.

The chain joins TRBV5-4 to TRBJ2-1; the match to TRBD2 covers 13 bases. The germline V gene encodes CDR1 SGHNT and CDR2 YYREEE (reference sequence). CDR3 length: 17 residues. The V segment lost 2 bases and the J segment 6 bases; nucleotides outside the gene matches: 8. The CDR3 spells CASSFTLAGGLSNEQFF. CDR3 sequence (DNA): TGTGCCAGCAGCTTTACACTAGCGGGAGGGCTGAGCAATGAGCAGTTCTTC.

The gene calls are TRBV4-1 and TRBJ1-6; D remains ambiguous. V was pared by 2 bases and J by 9 bases, with 11 bases between. This CDR3 comprises 14 residues. Germline V CDR1 and CDR2: MGHRA, YSYEKL. The CDR3, as DNA: TGCGCCAGCAGCCAAAGTCACAGTAGTTCACCCCTCCACTTT. It specifies CASSQSHSSSPLHF.

This chain connects TRBV5-1 to TRBJ2-2, with D possibly TRBD1 on 6 matching bases. CDR3 length equals 20 residues. Germline lookup yields CDR1 SGHRS and CDR2 YFSETQ. V lost 2 bases and J lost 5, with 28 bases in between. DNA of the CDR3: TGCGCCAGCAGCTTTACCACCTACCAACGACCGGGACAACGGACCGGGGAGCTGTTTTTT. It translates to CASSFTTYQRPGQRTGELFF.

The chain links TRBV27 to TRBJ2-2; 13 positions agree with TRBD2. J lost 2 bases, V lost 0 bases, and 6 bases had no gene match. CDR3 length equals 19 residues. Germline values: CDR1 MNHEY, CDR2 SMNVEV (reference sequence). CDR3 sequence reads: CASSLSKGLAGLNTGELFF. CDR3 DNA sequence: TGTGCCAGCAGTTTATCGAAGGGACTAGCGGGGCTCAACACCGGGGAGCTGTTTTTT.

The genes are TRBV5-1 and TRBJ2-2; D call uncertain. Trimming stripped 3 bases from V and 4 bases from J, with 7 bases between. Germline V gives CDR1 SGHRS, CDR2 YFSETQ. The CDR3 totals 13 residues. The CDR3 is CASSSTATGELFF. CDR3 nucleotide sequence: TGCGCCAGCAGCTCTACAGCCACCGGGGAGCTGTTTTTT.

For the CDR3, the DNA is TGTGCCAGCTCGCTTCAGACTTATGAGTCTGGGGCCAACGTCCTGACTTTC. Protein: CASSLQTYESGANVLTF. The chain combines TRBV18 with TRBJ2-6; D unclear. This CDR3 is built from 17 residues. V was shortened by 6 bases and J by 1 base, with 16 bases between the two germline ends. Germline assignment: CDR1 KGHSH and CDR2 LQKENI.

Of note for this clone: This specimen includes other DNA sequences encoding the same CDR3. The rearrangement links TRBV5-1 to TRBJ2-2; 7 bases fit TRBD1. CDR1 SGHRS and CDR2 YFSETQ come from the germline V gene. This CDR3 is 15 amino acids long. Unmatched junction bases numbered 3, after V lost 0 bases and J lost 4 bases. The chain's CDR3 is CASSLGQGSTGELFF. DNA for the CDR3: TGCGCCAGCAGCTTGGGACAGGGAAGCACCGGGGAGCTGTTTTTT.

The chain couples TRBV7-9 to TRBJ1-5, with D unresolved. Germline assignment: CDR1 SEHNR and CDR2 FQNEAQ (reference sequence). The CDR3 loop spans 17 amino acids. Trimming removed 5 bases from V and 8 bases from J, with 25 bases in between. The CDR3 coding sequence is TGTGCCAGCAGCGCACCACCCGGGGTATGGTCTCATGAGCCCCAGCATTTT. This codes for CASSAPPGVWSHEPQHF.

This chain connects TRBV5-4 to TRBJ1-2; possible D gene TRBD1, 5 bases. There are 12 residues in the CDR3. Trimming left V 4 bases short and J 8 bases short, with 12 bases between. Germline V CDR1 and CDR2: SGHNT, YYREEE (reference sequence). The CDR3 DNA reads TGTGCCAGCAGCCCAGGGTTGGGGGGCTACACCTTC. It is translated as CASSPGLGGYTF.

This chain links TRBV28 with TRBJ2-7; a possible D gene is TRBD2 (5 bases). CDR1 is MDHEN, CDR2 SYDVKM, per germline. Trimming took 5 bases from V and 6 from J, leaving 17 bases between them. This CDR3 has 14 amino acids. CDR3 protein: CASSRGGERGEQYF. CDR3 sequence (DNA): TGTGCCAGCAGTCGCGGTGGGGAGAGAGGCGAGCAGTACTTC.

The chain uses TRBV9 and TRBJ1-1; unclear D gene. This CDR3 has 12 residues. V was clipped by 7 bases and J by 10 bases, with 17 bases between them. Germline loops: CDR1 SGDLS, CDR2 YYNGEE. The CDR3, as DNA: TGTGCCAGCGAGAGGCTGGCAGAGGGAGCTTTCTTT. Protein: CASERLAEGAFF.

The chain couples TRBV3-1 (or the pseudogene TRBV3-2) to TRBJ1-2; tentatively, D is TRBD1 (5 bases). The ends were cut back, 0 bases at V and 5 bases at J, with 13 bases in the middle. CDR1 and CDR2 (germline): LGHDT, YNNKEL (reference sequence). This CDR3 is 15 amino acids long. CDR3 coding DNA: TGTGCCAGCAGCCAAGATCGGAAAGGGGTATATGGCTACACCTTC. This encodes CASSQDRKGVYGYTF.

This chain joins TRBV18 and TRBJ1-4; D is perhaps TRBD1 (6 bases). The length of the CDR3 is 14 residues. V was cut by 0 bases and J by 6 bases, with 8 bases left in between. Germline-derived CDR1 and CDR2 are KGHSH and LQKENI. CDR3 region: CASSPPAGDEKLFF. CDR3 nucleotide sequence: TGTGCCAGCTCACCACCGGCAGGGGATGAAAAACTGTTTTTT. The variable domain in full, with the rest retrieved from reference TRBV18 and TRBJ1-4, is NAGVMQNPRHLVRRRGQEARLRCSPMKGHSHVYWYRQLPEEGLKFMVYLQKENIIDESGMPKERFSAEFPKEGPSILRIQQVVRGDSAAYFCASSPPAGDEKLFFGSGTQLSVL.

The rearrangement joins TRBV5-4 to TRBJ1-1, with D unclear. Trimming shortened V by 5 bases and J by 2 bases, and 13 bases separated the two germline ends. The CDR3 contains 14 residues. Germline V CDR1 and CDR2: SGHNT, YYREEE (reference sequence). The CDR3 protein is CASSVDGINTEAFF. In nucleotides, the CDR3 is TGTGCCAGCAGTGTAGACGGGATAAACACTGAAGCTTTCTTT.